This T cell receptor beta chain was retrieved from a study of CD8 T cells in ankylosing spondylitis. This clonotype was counted many times. The ends lost 5 bases at V and 8 bases at J; junction bases unmatched: 10. This CDR3 contains 15 residues. Via MiXCR, TCRdb re-called the 5' RACE reads, giving one row per CDR3 protein. Of under 200,000 distinct CDR3 sequences listed, 10% to 15% are singletons. The V and J genes are TRBV12-3 or TRBV12-4 and TRBJ2-2; TRBD2 agrees at 8 bases. This clonotype was sampled from a female donor with ankylosing spondylitis or in good health (not recorded which). The sample was blood, either unsorted or a sorted T cell fraction (not recorded which). This CDR3 reads CASSPRGSGRGELFF. CDR3 DNA: TGTGCCAGCAGTCCGCGGGGGAGCGGGAGAGGGGAGCTGTTTTTT.